This section outlines one T cell receptor beta chain sequence together with its context. The antigen is undetermined. This sample is drawn from a study of immune evolution from preneoplasia to lung adenocarcinoma. Patients had resection in Japan or China between about 2014 and 2018. Two lung cancer pathologists independently confirmed each histologic diagnosis. Premalignant or tumor cells were enriched by macro-dissection after pathologic assessment. Here immunoSEQ multiplex PCR was the method, and the copy in TCRdb shows in-frame clones only, minus some. Of around 39,000 clones listed, about 74% were seen once; the top ten hold under 7.5%. Between the trimmed V and J ends, which lost 1 base and 1 base, there was a span of 11 bases. The germline V gene encodes CDR1 SGHDT and CDR2 YYEEEE. This CDR3 comprises 16 residues. Study-level points and caveats: Later-stage lesions appeared to have more T cells, more diversity, less clonality.

The sample comprised FFPE invasive lung adenocarcinoma tissue. The receptor was derived from a person between 60 and 69 years old with lung adenocarcinoma. The rearrangement links TRBV5-6 to TRBJ1-4; D is uncertain. The CDR3 region is CASSLTGLGTNEKLFF. DNA for the CDR3: TGTGCCAGCAGCTTGACCGGGCTCGGAACTAATGAAAAACTGTTTTTT.